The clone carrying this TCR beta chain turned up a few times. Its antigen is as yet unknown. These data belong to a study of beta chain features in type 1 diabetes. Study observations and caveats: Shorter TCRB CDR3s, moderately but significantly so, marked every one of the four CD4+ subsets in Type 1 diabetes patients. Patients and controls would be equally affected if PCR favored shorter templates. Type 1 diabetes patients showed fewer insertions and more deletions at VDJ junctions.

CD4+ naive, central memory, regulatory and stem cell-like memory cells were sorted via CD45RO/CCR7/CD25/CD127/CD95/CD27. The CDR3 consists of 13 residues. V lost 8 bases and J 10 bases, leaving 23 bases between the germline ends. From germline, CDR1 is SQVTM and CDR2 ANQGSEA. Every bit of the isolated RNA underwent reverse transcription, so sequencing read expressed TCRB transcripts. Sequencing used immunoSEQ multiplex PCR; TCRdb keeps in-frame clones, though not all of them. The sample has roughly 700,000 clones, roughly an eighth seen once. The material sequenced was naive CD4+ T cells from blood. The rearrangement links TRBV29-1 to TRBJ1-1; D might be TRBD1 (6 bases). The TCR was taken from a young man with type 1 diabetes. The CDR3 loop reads CSSSAGGADGAFF. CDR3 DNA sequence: TGCAGCTCATCCGCCGGGGGGGCGGACGGAGCTTTCTTT.